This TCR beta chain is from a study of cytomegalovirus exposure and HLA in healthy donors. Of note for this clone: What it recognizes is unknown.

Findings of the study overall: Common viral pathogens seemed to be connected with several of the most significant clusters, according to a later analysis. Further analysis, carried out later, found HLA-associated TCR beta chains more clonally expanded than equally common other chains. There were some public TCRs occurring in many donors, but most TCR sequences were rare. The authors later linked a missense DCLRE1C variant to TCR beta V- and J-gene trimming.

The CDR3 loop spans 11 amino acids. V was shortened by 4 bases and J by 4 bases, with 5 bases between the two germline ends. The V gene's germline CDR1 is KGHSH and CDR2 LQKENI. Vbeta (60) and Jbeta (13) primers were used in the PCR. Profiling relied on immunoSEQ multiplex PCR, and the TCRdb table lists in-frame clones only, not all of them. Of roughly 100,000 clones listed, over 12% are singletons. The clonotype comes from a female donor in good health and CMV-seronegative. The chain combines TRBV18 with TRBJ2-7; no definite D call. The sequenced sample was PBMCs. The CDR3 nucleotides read TGTGCCAGCTCACTCAATTACGAGCAGTACTTC. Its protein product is CASSLNYEQYF.